The 2 T cell receptor beta chains below come from one sample, sequenced in a study of blood T cell repertoires in COVID-19. Assay used: immunoSEQ multiplex PCR; TCRdb lists only in-frame clones, some missing. Of some 150,000 clones detected, around 84% appear once; the ten largest clones hold roughly 8.7%. The sequencing sample was made of peripheral blood. All receptors derive from a woman aged 60-70 years with acute or convalescent COVID-19.

This chain joins TRBV11-3 and TRBJ2-1; TRBD2 aligns across 11 bases. Germline trimming cut 2 bases from V and 6 bases from J; bases unmatched to any gene: 3. This CDR3 is 15 amino acids long. Germline-derived CDR1 and CDR2 are SGHNT and YENEEA. The CDR3 bases are TGTGCCAGCAGCTTACGGCTAGCGGGGGGCAATGAGCAGTTCTTC. As protein: CASSLRLAGGNEQFF.

The chain combines TRBV7-2 with TRBJ1-6, with D perhaps matching TRBD1 (5 bases). The germline CDR1 and CDR2 sequences are SGHTA and FQGNSA. The CDR3 has 15 amino acids. V was pared by 4 bases and J by 0 bases, with 7 bases between. The CDR3 DNA is TGTGCCAGCAGCTCCAGGGTCTCCTATAATTCACCCCTCCACTTT. It encodes CASSSRVSYNSPLHF.